A selection of T cell receptor beta chains follows, all from one sample in a study of blood T cell repertoires in COVID-19. TCRdb's table, derived via immunoSEQ multiplex PCR, lists solely in-frame clones and lacks some. Of some 350,000 clones in the sample, almost 90% were seen once. The sample taken for sequencing was peripheral blood. These receptors all stem from a young man with active or convalescent COVID-19. CDR3s include the opening cysteine and the closing phenylalanine or tryptophan. The D gene is left open where the match is weak. Not every row has a clone size; where given, it reads once, few, many or a size class.

d_gene: TRBD2; j_gene: TRBJ2-3; abundance: .; v_gene: TRBV11-3; CDR3aa: CASSLDAIAGGDTQYF; CDR3nt: TGTGCCAGCAGCTTAGATGCGATAGCGGGAGGAGATACGCAGTATTTT
d_gene: .; j_gene: TRBJ2-2; abundance: .; v_gene: TRBV2; CDR3aa: CASAPPLLVRKHPGELFF; CDR3nt: TGTGCCAGCGCCCCCCCACTACTAGTAAGGAAACACCCCGGGGAGCTGTTTTTT
d_gene: TRBD1; j_gene: TRBJ1-1; abundance: .; v_gene: TRBV7-2; CDR3aa: CASSLGRQGSNTEAFF; CDR3nt: TGTGCCAGCAGCTTAGGCCGACAGGGGAGTAACACTGAAGCTTTCTTT
d_gene: TRBD2; j_gene: TRBJ2-2; abundance: .; v_gene: TRBV9; CDR3aa: CASSHSGRGPGELFF; CDR3nt: TGTGCCAGCAGCCATAGCGGGAGGGGACCCGGGGAGCTGTTTTTT
d_gene: .; j_gene: TRBJ1-6; abundance: .; v_gene: TRBV11-3; CDR3aa: CASSSRQELGSPLHF; CDR3nt: TGTGCCAGCAGCTCTCGACAGGAGTTGGGCTCACCCCTCCACTTT
d_gene: TRBD1; j_gene: TRBJ1-5; abundance: .; v_gene: TRBV2; CDR3aa: CASVDREGNQPQHF; CDR3nt: TGTGCCAGCGTGGACAGGGAGGGGAATCAGCCCCAGCATTTT
d_gene: .; j_gene: TRBJ1-4; abundance: .; v_gene: TRBV7-2; CDR3aa: CASSLGVGAVEKLFF; CDR3nt: TGTGCCAGCAGCTTAGGAGTGGGGGCCGTCGAAAAACTGTTTTTT
d_gene: TRBD1; j_gene: TRBJ1-5; abundance: .; v_gene: TRBV19; CDR3aa: CASSKTGTLSNQPQHF; CDR3nt: TGTGCCAGTAGTAAGACAGGGACCCTTAGCAATCAGCCCCAGCATTTT
d_gene: TRBD2; j_gene: TRBJ2-1; abundance: .; v_gene: TRBV5-1; CDR3aa: CASARTSGGYNEQFF; CDR3nt: TGCGCCAGCGCCCGGACTAGCGGGGGCTACAATGAGCAGTTCTTC
d_gene: TRBD1; j_gene: TRBJ2-7; abundance: .; v_gene: TRBV19; CDR3aa: CASSIGTGAKNEQYF; CDR3nt: TGTGCCAGTAGTATAGGGACAGGGGCCAAGAACGAGCAGTACTTC
d_gene: .; j_gene: TRBJ1-1; abundance: .; v_gene: TRBV7-2; CDR3aa: CASSLGAVQGRGTEAFF; CDR3nt: TGTGCCAGCAGCTTAGGAGCGGTACAGGGTCGCGGCACTGAAGCTTTCTTT
d_gene: TRBD2; j_gene: TRBJ2-1; abundance: .; v_gene: TRBV6-2/TRBV6-3; CDR3aa: CASSYTSGTSGKNEQFF; CDR3nt: TGTGCCAGCAGTTACACCTCCGGGACTAGCGGAAAGAATGAGCAGTTCTTC
d_gene: TRBD1; j_gene: TRBJ2-1; abundance: .; v_gene: TRBV15; CDR3aa: CATSSRTGWNNEQFF; CDR3nt: TGTGCCACCAGCAGCCGGACAGGGTGGAATAATGAGCAGTTCTTC
d_gene: TRBD2; j_gene: TRBJ2-4; abundance: .; v_gene: TRBV12-3/TRBV12-4; CDR3aa: CASRGLGSNIQYF; CDR3nt: TGTGCCAGCAGGGGACTAGGTTCGAACATTCAGTACTTC
d_gene: TRBD2; j_gene: TRBJ2-7; abundance: .; v_gene: TRBV7-3; CDR3aa: CASSPTRAGGEQYF; CDR3nt: TGTGCCAGCAGCCCCACGAGGGCGGGAGGCGAGCAGTACTTC
d_gene: TRBD1; j_gene: TRBJ2-1; abundance: .; v_gene: TRBV3-1/TRBV3-2; CDR3aa: CASSQATGGGPYNEQFF; CDR3nt: TGTGCCAGCAGCCAAGCAACAGGGGGCGGACCTTACAATGAGCAGTTCTTC
d_gene: TRBD1; j_gene: TRBJ2-7; abundance: .; v_gene: TRBV28; CDR3aa: CATRYRDRSYEQYF; CDR3nt: TGTGCCACCAGGTACCGGGACAGATCCTACGAGCAGTACTTC
d_gene: .; j_gene: TRBJ1-1; abundance: .; v_gene: TRBV7-6; CDR3aa: CASSLLRNTEAFF; CDR3nt: TGTGCCAGCAGCCTGCTCAGGAACACTGAAGCTTTCTTT
d_gene: .; j_gene: TRBJ2-3; abundance: .; v_gene: TRBV6-6; CDR3aa: CASSSIGTDTQYF; CDR3nt: TGTGCCAGCAGTTCTATAGGCACAGATACGCAGTATTTT
d_gene: .; j_gene: TRBJ2-1; abundance: .; v_gene: TRBV5-1; CDR3aa: CASSRWAEGGEQFF; CDR3nt: TGCGCCAGCAGCCGGTGGGCGGAGGGTGGGGAGCAGTTCTTC
d_gene: .; j_gene: TRBJ2-3; abundance: .; v_gene: TRBV7-9; CDR3aa: CASSLGERATDTQYF; CDR3nt: TGTGCCAGCAGCTTAGGTGAAAGAGCCACAGATACGCAGTATTTT
d_gene: TRBD2; j_gene: TRBJ2-1; abundance: .; v_gene: TRBV2; CDR3aa: CASSSPSGGTNEQFF; CDR3nt: TGTGCCAGCAGTTCGCCTAGCGGGGGGACCAATGAGCAGTTCTTC
d_gene: .; j_gene: TRBJ1-2; abundance: .; v_gene: TRBV24-1; CDR3aa: CATSDHDRNYGYTF; CDR3nt: TGTGCCACCAGTGATCACGACAGAAACTATGGCTACACCTTC
d_gene: TRBD2; j_gene: TRBJ2-5; abundance: few; v_gene: TRBV7-8; CDR3aa: CASSLEASGAYQETQYF; CDR3nt: TGTGCCAGCAGCTTAGAGGCTAGCGGGGCATACCAAGAGACCCAGTACTTC
d_gene: .; j_gene: TRBJ2-7; abundance: .; v_gene: TRBV29-1; CDR3aa: CSVVFNSYEQYF; CDR3nt: TGCAGCGTTGTTTTCAACTCCTACGAGCAGTACTTC
d_gene: .; j_gene: TRBJ1-2; abundance: .; v_gene: TRBV9; CDR3aa: CASSPVTVGGPDMYGYTF; CDR3nt: TGTGCCAGCAGCCCCGTCACAGTGGGGGGGCCCGATATGTATGGCTACACCTTC
d_gene: TRBD1; j_gene: TRBJ1-5; abundance: once; v_gene: TRBV2; CDR3aa: CASSDPSDRDERNQPQHF; CDR3nt: TGTGCCAGCAGTGACCCTTCTGACAGGGATGAACGCAATCAGCCCCAGCATTTT
d_gene: .; j_gene: TRBJ1-4; abundance: .; v_gene: TRBV15; CDR3aa: CATSRDRWEKLFF; CDR3nt: TGTGCCACCAGCAGAGATCGGTGGGAAAAACTGTTTTTT
d_gene: TRBD1; j_gene: TRBJ1-5; abundance: .; v_gene: TRBV7-9; CDR3aa: CASSFDRGNQPQHF; CDR3nt: TGTGCCAGCAGCTTCGACAGGGGCAATCAGCCCCAGCATTTT
d_gene: .; j_gene: TRBJ2-1; abundance: .; v_gene: TRBV27; CDR3aa: CASKQSDSYNEQFF; CDR3nt: TGTGCCAGCAAACAATCAGACTCCTACAATGAGCAGTTCTTC
d_gene: TRBD2; j_gene: TRBJ2-2; abundance: .; v_gene: TRBV7-3; CDR3aa: CASRRPGLAGGITGELFF; CDR3nt: TGTGCCAGCAGGCGCCCGGGACTAGCGGGAGGTATCACCGGGGAGCTGTTTTTT
d_gene: .; j_gene: TRBJ1-5; abundance: .; v_gene: TRBV10-3; CDR3aa: CAISKDSGNQPQHF; CDR3nt: TGTGCCATCAGTAAGGACAGTGGAAATCAGCCCCAGCATTTT
d_gene: TRBD1; j_gene: TRBJ1-1; abundance: .; v_gene: TRBV7-9; CDR3aa: CASSWDRAPEAFF; CDR3nt: TGTGCCAGCAGCTGGGACAGGGCCCCTGAAGCTTTCTTT
d_gene: TRBD1; j_gene: TRBJ1-2; abundance: .; v_gene: TRBV7-2; CDR3aa: CASSSDRGTTGYTF; CDR3nt: TGTGCCAGCAGCTCGGACAGGGGGACAACGGGCTACACCTTC
d_gene: .; j_gene: TRBJ1-1; abundance: .; v_gene: TRBV5-8; CDR3aa: CASSLAGFRTVNTEAFF; CDR3nt: TGTGCCAGCAGCTTGGCGGGTTTCAGGACAGTGAACACTGAAGCTTTCTTT
d_gene: TRBD2; j_gene: TRBJ2-2; abundance: .; v_gene: TRBV5-1; CDR3aa: CASNLGLAGGRDTGELFF; CDR3nt: TGCGCCAGCAACCTGGGACTAGCGGGGGGCCGGGACACCGGGGAGCTGTTTTTT
d_gene: .; j_gene: TRBJ2-3; abundance: .; v_gene: TRBV5-6; CDR3aa: CASSRTGGTSTDTQYF; CDR3nt: TGTGCCAGCAGCCGTACTGGCGGCACTAGCACAGATACGCAGTATTTT
d_gene: .; j_gene: TRBJ1-2; abundance: once; v_gene: TRBV14; CDR3aa: CASSYTGSYGYTF; CDR3nt: TGTGCCAGCAGCTACACAGGGAGCTATGGCTACACCTTC
d_gene: TRBD1; j_gene: TRBJ2-2; abundance: .; v_gene: TRBV29-1; CDR3aa: CSVRQGAGIGELFF; CDR3nt: TGCAGCGTTCGCCAGGGGGCGGGCATCGGGGAGCTGTTTTTT
d_gene: TRBD2; j_gene: TRBJ2-1; abundance: .; v_gene: TRBV7-6; CDR3aa: CASSLVLRRGRNEQFF; CDR3nt: TGTGCCAGCAGCTTAGTACTAAGGCGGGGGAGGAATGAGCAGTTCTTC
d_gene: .; j_gene: TRBJ2-7; abundance: .; v_gene: TRBV7-2; CDR3aa: CASSLGGVYEQYF; CDR3nt: TGTGCCAGCAGCTTAGGGGGGGTTTACGAGCAGTACTTC